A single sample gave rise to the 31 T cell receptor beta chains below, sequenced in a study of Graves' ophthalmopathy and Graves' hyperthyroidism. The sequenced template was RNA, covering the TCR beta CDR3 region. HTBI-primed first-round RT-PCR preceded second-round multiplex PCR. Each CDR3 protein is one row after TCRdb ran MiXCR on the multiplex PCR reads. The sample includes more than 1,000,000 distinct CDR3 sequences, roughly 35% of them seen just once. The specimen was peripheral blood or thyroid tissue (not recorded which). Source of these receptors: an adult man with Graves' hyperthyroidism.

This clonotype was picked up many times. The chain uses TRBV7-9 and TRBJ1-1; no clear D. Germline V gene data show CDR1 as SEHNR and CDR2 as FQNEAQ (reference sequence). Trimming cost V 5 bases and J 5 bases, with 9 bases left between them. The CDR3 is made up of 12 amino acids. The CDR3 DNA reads TGTGCCAGCAGCCACCAAGGGACTGAAGCTTTCTTT. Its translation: CASSHQGTEAFF.

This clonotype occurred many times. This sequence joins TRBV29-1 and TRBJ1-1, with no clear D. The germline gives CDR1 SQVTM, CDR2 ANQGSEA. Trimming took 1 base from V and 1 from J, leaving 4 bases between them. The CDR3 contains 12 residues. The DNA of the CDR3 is TGCAGCGTTGAAGGAAAGAACACTGAAGCTTTCTTT. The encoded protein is CSVEGKNTEAFF.

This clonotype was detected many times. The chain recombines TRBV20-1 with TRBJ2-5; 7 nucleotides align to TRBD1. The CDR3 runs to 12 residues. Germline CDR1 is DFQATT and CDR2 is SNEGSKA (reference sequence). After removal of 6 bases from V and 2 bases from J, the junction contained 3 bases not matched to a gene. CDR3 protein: CSALGQQETQYF. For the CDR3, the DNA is TGCAGTGCCCTGGGACAGCAAGAGACCCAGTACTTC.

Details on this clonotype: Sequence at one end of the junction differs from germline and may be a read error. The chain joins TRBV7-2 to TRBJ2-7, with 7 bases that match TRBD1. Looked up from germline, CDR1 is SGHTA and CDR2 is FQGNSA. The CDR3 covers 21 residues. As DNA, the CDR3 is TGTGCCAGCAGCCTTCGAGGGGGCGCTGGTCACAACGCTGCAGAGATATATGCTGCTGTCTTC. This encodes CASSLRGGAGHNAAEIYAAVF.

The CDR3 nucleotides are TGTGCCAGCGGCCAACACAGGGCGCTACTAAGACAAGAGACCCAGTACTTC. It yields the protein CASGQHRALLRQETQYF. V and J are TRBV3-2 and TRBJ2-5; TRBD1 reflects the table's D call only, with no check against the DNA. TRBV3-2 corresponds to a pseudogene. The CDR3 extends over 17 amino acids.

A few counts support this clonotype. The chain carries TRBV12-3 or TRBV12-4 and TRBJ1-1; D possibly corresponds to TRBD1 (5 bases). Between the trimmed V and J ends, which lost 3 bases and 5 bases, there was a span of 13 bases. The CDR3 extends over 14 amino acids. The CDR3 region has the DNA TGTGCCAGCAGTTTCCCCACCGGGACTACTGAAGCTTTCTTT. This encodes CASSFPTGTTEAFF.

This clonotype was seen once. CDR3 sequence: CASSYGGGIRQETQYF. CDR3 nucleotide sequence: TGTGCCAGCAGTTACGGGGGCGGGATACGGCAAGAGACCCAGTACTTC. This chain uses TRBV6-5 with TRBJ2-5, with D possibly being TRBD1 or TRBD2 (6 bases each). V was pared by 2 bases and J by 2 bases, with 15 bases between. Per the germline V gene, CDR1 is MNHEY and CDR2 is SVGAGI. The length of the CDR3 is 16 residues.

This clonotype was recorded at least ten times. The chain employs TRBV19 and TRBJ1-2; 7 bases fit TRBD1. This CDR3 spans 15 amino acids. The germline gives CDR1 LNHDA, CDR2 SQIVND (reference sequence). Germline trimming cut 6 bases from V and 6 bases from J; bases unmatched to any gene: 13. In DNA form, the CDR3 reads TGTGCCAGTAGCCTTTTCGCAGGGGGAGAAGATGGCTACACCTTC. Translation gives CASSLFAGGEDGYTF.

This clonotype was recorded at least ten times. CDR3 sequence: CSVRQGNYGYTF. CDR3 nucleotides: TGCAGCGTTCGACAGGGTAACTATGGCTACACCTTC. The rearrangement uses TRBV29-1 and TRBJ1-2; TRBD1 aligns across 7 bases. The V segment lost 5 bases and the J segment 1 base; nucleotides outside the gene matches: 1. Germline V gene lookup returns CDR1 SQVTM and CDR2 ANQGSEA. The CDR3 spans 12 residues.

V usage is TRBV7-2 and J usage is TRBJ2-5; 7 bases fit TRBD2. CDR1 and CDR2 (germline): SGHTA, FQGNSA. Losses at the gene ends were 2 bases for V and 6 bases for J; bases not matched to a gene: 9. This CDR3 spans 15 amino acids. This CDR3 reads CASSLTSGVGKTQYF. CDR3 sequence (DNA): TGTGCCAGCAGCTTAACAAGCGGGGTTGGGAAGACCCAGTACTTC.

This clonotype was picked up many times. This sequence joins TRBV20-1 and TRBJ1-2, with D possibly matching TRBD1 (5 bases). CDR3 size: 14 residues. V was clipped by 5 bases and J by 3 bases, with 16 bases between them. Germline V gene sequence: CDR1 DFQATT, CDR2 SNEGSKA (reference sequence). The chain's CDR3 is CSARPEGNDYGYTF. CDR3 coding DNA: TGCAGTGCTCGCCCGGAGGGGAACGACTATGGCTACACCTTC.

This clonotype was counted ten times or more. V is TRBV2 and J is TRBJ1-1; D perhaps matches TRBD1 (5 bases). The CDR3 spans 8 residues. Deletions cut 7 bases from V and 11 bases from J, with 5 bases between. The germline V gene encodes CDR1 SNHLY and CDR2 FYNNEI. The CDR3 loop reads CASTGAFF. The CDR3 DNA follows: TGTGCCAGCACAGGGGCTTTCTTT.

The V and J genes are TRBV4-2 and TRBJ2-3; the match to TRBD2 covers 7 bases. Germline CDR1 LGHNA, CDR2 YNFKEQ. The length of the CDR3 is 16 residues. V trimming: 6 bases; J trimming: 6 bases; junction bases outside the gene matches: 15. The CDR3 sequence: CASSFTGLAASDTQYF. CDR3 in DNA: TGTGCCAGCAGTTTTACCGGGCTAGCGGCTTCGGATACGCAGTATTTT.

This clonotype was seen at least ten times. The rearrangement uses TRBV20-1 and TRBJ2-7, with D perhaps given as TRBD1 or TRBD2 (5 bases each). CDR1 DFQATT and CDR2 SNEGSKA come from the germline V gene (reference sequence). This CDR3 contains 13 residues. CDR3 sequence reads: CTGLGPPSYEQYF. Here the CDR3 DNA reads TGCACTGGCCTGGGACCGCCGTCTTACGAGCAGTACTTC.

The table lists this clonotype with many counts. CDR3 DNA: TGTGCCACGTCCTCGGGCAGGTACTACGAGCAGTACTTC. It specifies CATSSGRYYEQYF. The chain links TRBV15 to TRBJ2-7, with D unclear. Trimming took off 9 bases at V and 3 bases at J, with 15 bases between the two ends. The CDR3 totals 13 residues. The germline gives CDR1 LNHNV, CDR2 YYDKDF (reference sequence).

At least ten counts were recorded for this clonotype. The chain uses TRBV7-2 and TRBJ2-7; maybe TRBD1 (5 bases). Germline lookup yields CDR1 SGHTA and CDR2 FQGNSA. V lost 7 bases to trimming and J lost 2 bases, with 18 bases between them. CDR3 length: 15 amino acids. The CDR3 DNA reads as TGTGCCAGCACCCCCAGTGGTGGGGCCCCCTACGAGCAGTACTTC. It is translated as CASTPSGGAPYEQYF.

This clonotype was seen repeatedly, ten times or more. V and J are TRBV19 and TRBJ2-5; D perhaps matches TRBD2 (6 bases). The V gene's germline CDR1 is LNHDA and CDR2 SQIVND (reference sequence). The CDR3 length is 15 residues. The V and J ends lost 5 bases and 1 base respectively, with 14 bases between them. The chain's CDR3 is CASSRRGRSQETQYF. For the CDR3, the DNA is TGTGCCAGTAGTCGGAGGGGACGGTCCCAAGAGACCCAGTACTTC.

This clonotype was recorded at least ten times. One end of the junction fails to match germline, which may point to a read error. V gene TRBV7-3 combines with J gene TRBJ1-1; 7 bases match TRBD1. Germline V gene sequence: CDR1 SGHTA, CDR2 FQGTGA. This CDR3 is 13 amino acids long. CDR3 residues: CASSSGDSGESFF. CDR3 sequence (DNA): TGTGCCAGCAGCTCCGGGGACAGCGGTGAATCTTTCTTT.

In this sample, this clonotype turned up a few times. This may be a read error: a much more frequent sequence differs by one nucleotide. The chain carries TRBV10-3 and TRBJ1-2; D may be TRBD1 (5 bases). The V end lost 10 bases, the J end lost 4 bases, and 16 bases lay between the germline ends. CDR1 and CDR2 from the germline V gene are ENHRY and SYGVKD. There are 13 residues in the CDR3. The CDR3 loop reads CATSPGRTYGYTF. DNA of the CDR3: TGTGCCACCAGCCCGGGACGGACCTATGGCTACACCTTC.

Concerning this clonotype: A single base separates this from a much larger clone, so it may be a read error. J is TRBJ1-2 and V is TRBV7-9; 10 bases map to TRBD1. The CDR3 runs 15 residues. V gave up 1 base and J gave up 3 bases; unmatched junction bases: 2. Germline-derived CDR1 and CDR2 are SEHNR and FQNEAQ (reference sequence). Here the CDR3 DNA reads TGTGCCAGCAGCTTAGAGGGGACAGGGGACTATGGCTACACCTTC. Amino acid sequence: CASSLEGTGDYGYTF.

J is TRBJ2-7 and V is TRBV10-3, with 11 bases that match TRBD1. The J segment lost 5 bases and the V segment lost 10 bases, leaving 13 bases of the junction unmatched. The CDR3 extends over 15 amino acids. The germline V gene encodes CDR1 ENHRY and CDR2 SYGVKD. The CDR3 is CASRPRPGQGDEQYF. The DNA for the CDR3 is TGTGCCAGCAGACCGCGACCGGGACAGGGGGACGAGCAGTACTTC.

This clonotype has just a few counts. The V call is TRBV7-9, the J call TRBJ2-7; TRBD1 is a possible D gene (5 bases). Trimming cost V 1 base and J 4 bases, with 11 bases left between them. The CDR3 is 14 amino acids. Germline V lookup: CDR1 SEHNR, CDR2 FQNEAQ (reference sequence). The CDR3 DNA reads TGTGCCAGCAGCTTAGGCAGGGCCCGATACGAGCAGTACTTC. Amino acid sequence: CASSLGRARYEQYF.

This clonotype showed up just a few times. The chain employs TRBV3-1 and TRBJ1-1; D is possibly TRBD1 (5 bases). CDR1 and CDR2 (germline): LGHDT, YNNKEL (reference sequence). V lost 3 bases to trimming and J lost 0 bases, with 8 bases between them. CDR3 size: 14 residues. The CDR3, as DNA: TGTGCCAGCAGCCAGCGGACATTGAACACTGAAGCTTTCTTT. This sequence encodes CASSQRTLNTEAFF.

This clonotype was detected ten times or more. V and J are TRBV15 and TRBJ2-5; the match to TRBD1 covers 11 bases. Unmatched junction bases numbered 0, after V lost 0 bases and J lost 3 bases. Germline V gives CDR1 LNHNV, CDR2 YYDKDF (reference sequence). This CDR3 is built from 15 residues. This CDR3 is CATSREGQGEETQYF. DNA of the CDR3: TGTGCCACCAGCAGAGAGGGACAGGGGGAAGAGACCCAGTACTTC.

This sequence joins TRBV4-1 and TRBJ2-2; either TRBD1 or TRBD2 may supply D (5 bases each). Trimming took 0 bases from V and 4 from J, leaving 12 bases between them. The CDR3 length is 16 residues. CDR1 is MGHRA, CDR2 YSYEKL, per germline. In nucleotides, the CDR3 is TGCGCCAGCAGCCAAGATGAGGGGCTTGGCACCGGGGAGCTGTTTTTT. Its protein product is CASSQDEGLGTGELFF.

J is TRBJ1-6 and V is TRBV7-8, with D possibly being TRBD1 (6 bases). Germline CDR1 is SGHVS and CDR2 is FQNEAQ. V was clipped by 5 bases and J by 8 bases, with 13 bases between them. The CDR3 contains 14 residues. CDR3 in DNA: TGTGCCAGCAGCCCCAGACAGGTCCATTCACCCCTCCACTTT. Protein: CASSPRQVHSPLHF. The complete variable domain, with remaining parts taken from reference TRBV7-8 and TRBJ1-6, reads GAGVSQSPRYKVAKRGQDVALRCDPISGHVSLFWYQQALGQGPEFLTYFQNEAQLDKSGLPSDRFFAERPEGSVSTLKIQRTQQEDSAVYLCASSPRQVHSPLHFGNGTRLTVT.

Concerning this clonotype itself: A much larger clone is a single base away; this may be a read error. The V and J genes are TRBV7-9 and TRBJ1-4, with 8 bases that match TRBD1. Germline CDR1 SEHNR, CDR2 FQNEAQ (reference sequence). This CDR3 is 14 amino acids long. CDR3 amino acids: CASSFTGGGEKLSF. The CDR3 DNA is TGTGCCAGCAGCTTCACAGGGGGAGGTGAAAAACTGTCTTTT.

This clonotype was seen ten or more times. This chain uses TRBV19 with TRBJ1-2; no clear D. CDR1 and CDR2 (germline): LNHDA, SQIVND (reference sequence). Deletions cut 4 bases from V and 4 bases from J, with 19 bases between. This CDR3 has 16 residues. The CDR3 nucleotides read TGTGCCAGTAGTACTCTCTTCGGTGAGGTTGCCTATGGCTACACCTTC. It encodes CASSTLFGEVAYGYTF.

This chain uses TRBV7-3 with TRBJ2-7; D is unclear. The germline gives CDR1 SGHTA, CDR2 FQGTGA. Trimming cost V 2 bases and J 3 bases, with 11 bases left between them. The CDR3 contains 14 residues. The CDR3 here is CASSLGLERYEQYF. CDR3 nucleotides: TGTGCCAGCAGCTTAGGCCTCGAACGCTACGAGCAGTACTTC.

The CDR3: CASSASGGRTEAFF. For the CDR3, the DNA is TGCGCCAGCAGCGCATCTGGGGGGCGGACTGAAGCTTTCTTT. The chain uses TRBV4-1 and TRBJ1-1; tentative D call: TRBD1 (6 bases). In germline, CDR1 is MGHRA, CDR2 YSYEKL. Between the trimmed V and J ends, which lost 5 bases and 5 bases, there was a span of 15 bases. The CDR3 extends over 14 amino acids.

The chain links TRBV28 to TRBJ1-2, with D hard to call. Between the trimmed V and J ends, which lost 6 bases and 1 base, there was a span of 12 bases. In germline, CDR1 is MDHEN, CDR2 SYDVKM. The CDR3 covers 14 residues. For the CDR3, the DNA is TGTGCCAGCAGGATTAAGGCCCATAACTATGGCTACACCTTC. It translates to CASRIKAHNYGYTF.